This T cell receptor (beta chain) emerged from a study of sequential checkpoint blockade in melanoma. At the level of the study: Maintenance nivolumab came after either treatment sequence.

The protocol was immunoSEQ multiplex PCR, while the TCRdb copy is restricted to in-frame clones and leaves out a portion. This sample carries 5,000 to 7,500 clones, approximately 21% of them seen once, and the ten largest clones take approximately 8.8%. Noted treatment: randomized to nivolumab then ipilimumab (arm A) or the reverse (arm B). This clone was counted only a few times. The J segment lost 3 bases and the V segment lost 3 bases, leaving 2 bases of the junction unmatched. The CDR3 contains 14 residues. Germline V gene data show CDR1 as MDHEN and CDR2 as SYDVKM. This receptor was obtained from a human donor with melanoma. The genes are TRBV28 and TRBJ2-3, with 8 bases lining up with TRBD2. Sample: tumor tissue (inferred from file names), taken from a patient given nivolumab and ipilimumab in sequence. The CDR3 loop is CASSFLAGTDTQYF. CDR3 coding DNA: TGTGCCAGCAGTTTTTTAGCGGGAACAGATACGCAGTATTTT. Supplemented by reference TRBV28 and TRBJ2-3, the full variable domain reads DVKVTQSSRYLVKRTGEKVFLECVQDMDHENMFWYRQDPGLGLRLIYFSYDVKMKEKGDIPEGYSVSREKKERFSLILESASTNQTSMYLCASSFLAGTDTQYFGPGTRLTVL.